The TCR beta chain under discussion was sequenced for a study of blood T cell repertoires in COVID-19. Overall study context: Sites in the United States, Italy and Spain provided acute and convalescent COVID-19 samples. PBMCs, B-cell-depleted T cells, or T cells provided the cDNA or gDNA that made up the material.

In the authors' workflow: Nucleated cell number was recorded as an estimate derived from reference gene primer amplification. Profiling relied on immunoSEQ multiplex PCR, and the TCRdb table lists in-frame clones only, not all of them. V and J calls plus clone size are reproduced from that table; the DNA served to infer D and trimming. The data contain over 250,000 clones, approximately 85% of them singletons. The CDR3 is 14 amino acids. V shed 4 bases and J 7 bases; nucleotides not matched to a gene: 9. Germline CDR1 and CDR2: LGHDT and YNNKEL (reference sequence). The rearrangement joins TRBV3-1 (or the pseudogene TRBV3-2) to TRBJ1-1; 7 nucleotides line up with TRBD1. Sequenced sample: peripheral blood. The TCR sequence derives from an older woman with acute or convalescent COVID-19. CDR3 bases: TGTGCCAGCAGCCTCCAGGGGGGACAGCATGAAGCTTTCTTT. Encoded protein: CASSLQGGQHEAFF.